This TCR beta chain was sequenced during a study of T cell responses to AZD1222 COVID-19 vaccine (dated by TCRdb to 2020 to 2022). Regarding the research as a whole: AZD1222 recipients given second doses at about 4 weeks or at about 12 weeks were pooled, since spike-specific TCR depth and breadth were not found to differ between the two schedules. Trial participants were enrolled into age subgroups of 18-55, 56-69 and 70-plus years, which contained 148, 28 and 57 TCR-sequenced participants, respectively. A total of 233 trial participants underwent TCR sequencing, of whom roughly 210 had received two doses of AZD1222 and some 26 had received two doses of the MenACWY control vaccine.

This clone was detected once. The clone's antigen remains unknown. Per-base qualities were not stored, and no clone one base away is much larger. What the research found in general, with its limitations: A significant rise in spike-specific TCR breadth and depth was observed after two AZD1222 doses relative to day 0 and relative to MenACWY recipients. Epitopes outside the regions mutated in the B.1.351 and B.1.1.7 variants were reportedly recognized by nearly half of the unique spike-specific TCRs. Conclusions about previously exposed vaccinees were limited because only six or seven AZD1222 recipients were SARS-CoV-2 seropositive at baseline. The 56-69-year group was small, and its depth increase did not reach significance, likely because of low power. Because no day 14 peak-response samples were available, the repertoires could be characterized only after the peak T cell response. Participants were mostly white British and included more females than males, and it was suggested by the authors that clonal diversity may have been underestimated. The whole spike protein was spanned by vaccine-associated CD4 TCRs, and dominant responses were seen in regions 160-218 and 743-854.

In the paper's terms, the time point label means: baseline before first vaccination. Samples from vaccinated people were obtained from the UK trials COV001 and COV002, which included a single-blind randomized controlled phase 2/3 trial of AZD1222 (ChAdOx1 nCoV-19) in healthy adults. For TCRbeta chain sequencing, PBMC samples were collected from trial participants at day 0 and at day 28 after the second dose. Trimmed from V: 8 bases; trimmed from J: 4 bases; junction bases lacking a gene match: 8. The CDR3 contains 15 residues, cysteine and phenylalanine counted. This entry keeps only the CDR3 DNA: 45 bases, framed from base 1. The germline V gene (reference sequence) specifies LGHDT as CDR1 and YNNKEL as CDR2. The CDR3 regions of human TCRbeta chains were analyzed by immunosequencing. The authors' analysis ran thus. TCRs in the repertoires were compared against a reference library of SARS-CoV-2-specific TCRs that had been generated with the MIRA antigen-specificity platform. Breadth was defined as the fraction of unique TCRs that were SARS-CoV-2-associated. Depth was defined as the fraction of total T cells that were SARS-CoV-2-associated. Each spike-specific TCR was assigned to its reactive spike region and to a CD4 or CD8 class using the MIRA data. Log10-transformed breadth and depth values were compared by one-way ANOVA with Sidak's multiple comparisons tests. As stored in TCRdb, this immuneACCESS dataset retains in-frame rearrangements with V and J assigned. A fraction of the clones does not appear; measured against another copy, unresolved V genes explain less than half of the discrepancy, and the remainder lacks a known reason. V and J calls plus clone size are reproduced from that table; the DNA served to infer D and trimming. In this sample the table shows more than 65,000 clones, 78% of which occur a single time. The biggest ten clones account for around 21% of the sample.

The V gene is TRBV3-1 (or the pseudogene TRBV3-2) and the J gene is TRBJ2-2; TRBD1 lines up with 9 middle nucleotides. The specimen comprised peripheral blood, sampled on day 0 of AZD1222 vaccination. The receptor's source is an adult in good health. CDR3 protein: CASAYRGRGTGELFF. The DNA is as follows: TGTGCCAGCGCTTACAGGGGGCGTGGCACCGGGGAGCTGTTTTTT.